This T cell receptor (beta chain) derives from a study of early T cells in non-severe SARS-CoV-2 infection. Study results and limitations: The VDJdb matching leaned toward anti-spike CD8 responses and overlooked private and CD4 specificities.

MiXCR, run by TCRdb on the 5' RACE reads, gives a single entry per CDR3 protein. The sample contains tens of thousands of distinct CDR3 sequences, 5.3% of which appear only once. Germline CDR1 and CDR2: SGHVS and FQNEAQ. Trimming cost V 4 bases and J 4 bases; bases outside gene matches: 2. The CDR3 length is 14 residues. This clonotype was observed many times. The target antigen is unknown. The receptor's source is an adult who was a healthcare worker with PCR-confirmed SARS-CoV-2 infection or an uninfected control (not recorded which). The sequencing sample was made of whole blood. This sequence joins TRBV7-8 and TRBJ2-2; 8 nucleotides align to TRBD2. The CDR3 nucleotides read TGTGCCAGCAGCTACCTAGCGGGCACCGGGGAGCTGTTTTTT. Its translation is CASSYLAGTGELFF.